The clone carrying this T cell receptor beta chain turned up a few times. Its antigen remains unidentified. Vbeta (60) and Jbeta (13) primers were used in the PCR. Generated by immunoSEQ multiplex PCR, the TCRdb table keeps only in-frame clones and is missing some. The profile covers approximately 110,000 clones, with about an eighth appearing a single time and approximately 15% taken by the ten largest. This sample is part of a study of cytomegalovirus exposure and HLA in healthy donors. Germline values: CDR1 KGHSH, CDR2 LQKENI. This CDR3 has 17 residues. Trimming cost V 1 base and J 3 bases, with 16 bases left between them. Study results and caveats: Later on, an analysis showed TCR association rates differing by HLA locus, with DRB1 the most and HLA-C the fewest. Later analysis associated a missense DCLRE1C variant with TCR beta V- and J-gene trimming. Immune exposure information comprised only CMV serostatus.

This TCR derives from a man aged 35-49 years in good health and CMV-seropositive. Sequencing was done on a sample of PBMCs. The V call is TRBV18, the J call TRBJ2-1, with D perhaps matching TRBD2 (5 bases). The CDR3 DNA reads TGTGCCAGCTCACCACTTGGCTTGGAGGCGGACTACAATGAGCAGTTCTTC. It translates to CASSPLGLEADYNEQFF.